One and the same sample provided the 30 T cell receptor beta chains below, sequenced in a study of shared clonotypes between healthy human individuals. Only CD45RO-negative cells positively selected for CCR7 counted as naive CD8 cells, so terminally differentiated effector memory CD45RA+ cells were excluded. TCRdb's table, derived via immunoSEQ multiplex PCR, lists solely in-frame clones and lacks some. In the table there are 2 million to 2.5 million clones, about 95% of which are singletons. Sample: naive CD8+ T cells sorted from blood. The receptors stem from a man younger than 35 in good health.

The chain joins TRBV2 to TRBJ1-2, with D perhaps TRBD1 (5 bases). V was cut by 8 bases and J by 8 bases, with 24 bases left in between. Germline CDR1 reads SNHLY; CDR2 reads FYNNEI. The CDR3 loop spans 15 amino acids. The CDR3 protein is CASLDRDGPRGGYTF. DNA for the CDR3: TGTGCCAGCCTTGACCGGGACGGCCCCCGGGGGGGCTACACCTTC. The full variable domain, in which reference TRBV2 and TRBJ1-2 provide the parts outside the CDR3, is EPEVTQTPSHQVTQMGQEVILRCVPISNHLYFYWYRQILGQKVEFLVSFYNNEISEKSEIFDDQFSVERPDGSNFTLKIRSTKLEDSAMYFCASLDRDGPRGGYTFGSGTRLTVV.

The gene calls are TRBV30 and TRBJ1-6, with TRBD1 matching 8 bases. The V and J ends lost 7 bases and 3 bases, in that order; junction bases with no gene match: 5. This CDR3 region has 14 residues. Germline values: CDR1 GTSNPN, CDR2 SVGIG (reference sequence). This CDR3 reads CALTDRGYNSPLHF. In DNA, the CDR3 is TGTGCCTTAACCGACAGGGGCTATAATTCACCCCTCCACTTT.

V gene TRBV5-6 combines with J gene TRBJ2-1, with 10 bases aligning to TRBD1. CDR3 length: 15 residues. Per the germline V gene, CDR1 is SGHDT and CDR2 is YYEEEE. V lost 3 bases to trimming and J lost 9 bases; unmatched junction nucleotides: 9. CDR3 residues: CASSYGTGVLFEQFF. The CDR3 nucleotides are TGTGCCAGCAGCTATGGGACAGGGGTTCTGTTTGAGCAGTTCTTC.

Here the CDR3 DNA reads TGTGCCAGCAGCTCTCCCGTCCCGGGATCCGAGGGGCCTTACGAAAAACTGTTTTTT. Amino acid sequence: CASSSPVPGSEGPYEKLFF. This sequence joins TRBV11-2 and TRBJ1-4; D is perhaps TRBD1 (5 bases). This CDR3 is 19 amino acids long. The ends were cut back, 4 bases at V and 8 bases at J, with 29 bases in the middle. Germline loops: CDR1 SGHAT, CDR2 FQNNGV.

In regard to this clone: Other DNA variants within this sample encode the same CDR3. This chain joins TRBV4-1 and TRBJ2-7; 8 bases align to TRBD2. This CDR3 contains 13 residues. V was pared by 6 bases and J by 3 bases, with 4 bases of the junction left unmatched. From germline, CDR1 is MGHRA and CDR2 YSYEKL. The CDR3 is CASSPSGSYEQYF. In DNA, the CDR3 is TGCGCCAGCAGTCCCAGCGGGAGCTACGAGCAGTACTTC.

This clone showed up just once. The chain uses TRBV13 and TRBJ1-4; TRBD1 is a possible D gene (5 bases). CDR3 length equals 15 residues. The V end lost 5 bases, the J end lost 6 bases, and 16 bases lay between the germline ends. Germline V CDR1 and CDR2: PRHDT, FYEKMQ (reference sequence). The CDR3 nucleotides are TGTGCCAGCAGCAGTGGACATGAGTATGATGAAAAACTGTTTTTT. Encoded protein: CASSSGHEYDEKLFF.

V gene TRBV7-9 combines with J gene TRBJ1-6, with a tentative D call TRBD1 (5 bases). The CDR3 sequence is 14 residues long. CDR1 and CDR2 from the germline V gene are SEHNR and FQNEAQ (reference sequence). V was clipped by 9 bases and J by 0 bases, with 9 bases between them. CDR3 region: CASLGGSYNSPLHF. The CDR3 region has the DNA TGTGCCAGTCTTGGGGGCTCCTATAATTCACCCCTCCACTTT.

The V call is TRBV6-5, the J call TRBJ1-5, with TRBD1 identical over 11 bases. Germline lookup yields CDR1 MNHEY and CDR2 SVGAGI. The junction had 5 bases not matched to a gene; V was cut back by 4 bases and J by 3 bases. The CDR3 loop spans 16 amino acids. The CDR3 sequence is CASSSDRGLLNQPQHF. CDR3 DNA sequence: TGTGCCAGCAGTTCGGACAGGGGGCTCCTCAATCAGCCCCAGCATTTT.

The chain employs TRBV6-6 and TRBJ2-7; D is unresolved. Trimming cost V 6 bases and J 2 bases, with 14 bases left between them. The germline CDR1 and CDR2 sequences are MNHNY and SVGAGI (reference sequence). The CDR3 totals 14 residues. Here the CDR3 DNA reads TGTGCCAGCAGCCTCTTTCTGGCAGCCTACGAGCAGTACTTC. Translated: CASSLFLAAYEQYF.

The rearrangement joins TRBV19 to TRBJ1-1, with a tentative D call TRBD1 (5 bases). Germline CDR1 and CDR2: LNHDA and SQIVND (reference sequence). The CDR3 loop spans 15 amino acids. V was trimmed by 0 bases and J by 1 base, leaving 9 bases between them. The CDR3 region is CASSIDGGSNTEAFF. The CDR3 DNA reads TGTGCCAGTAGTATAGATGGGGGTTCGAACACTGAAGCTTTCTTT.

The rearrangement joins TRBV29-1 to TRBJ2-7; D may correspond to TRBD1 or TRBD2 (5 bases each). Between the trimmed V and J ends, which lost 0 bases and 2 bases, there was a span of 8 bases. CDR1 is SQVTM and CDR2 is ANQGSEA in the germline V gene. This CDR3 is 13 amino acids long. The CDR3 here is CSVEEGVPYEQYF. In DNA form, the CDR3 reads TGCAGCGTTGAAGAGGGGGTCCCCTACGAGCAGTACTTC.

This sequence joins TRBV5-6 and TRBJ2-7; D not resolved. The CDR3 sequence is 14 residues long. The germline CDR1 and CDR2 sequences are SGHDT and YYEEEE. The ends were cut back, 0 bases at V and 2 bases at J, with 9 bases in the middle. The CDR3 DNA reads TGTGCCAGCAGCTTGGCGCAGGATCCCTACGAGCAGTACTTC. Its translation is CASSLAQDPYEQYF.

This clone appeared a single time. J is TRBJ2-3 and V is TRBV10-1; TRBD2 is a possible D gene (6 bases). V was pared by 4 bases and J by 3 bases, with 14 bases between. CDR1 and CDR2 (germline): WNHNN, SYGVQD (reference sequence). CDR3 size: 15 residues. The CDR3 region has the DNA TGCGCCAGCAGTGCCGCCCTGGAGGGGACAGATACGCAGTATTTT. Translating gives CASSAALEGTDTQYF.

This sequence joins TRBV4-1 and TRBJ2-7, with 12 bases aligning to TRBD1. V was pared by 3 bases and J by 6 bases, with 6 bases of the junction left unmatched. The CDR3 length is 15 residues. Looked up from germline, CDR1 is MGHRA and CDR2 is YSYEKL. As DNA, the CDR3 is TGCGCCAGCAGCCACGGGGGACAGGGGGCGGTCGAGCAGTACTTC. It yields the protein CASSHGGQGAVEQYF.

The chain joins TRBV5-1 to TRBJ2-1; D is possibly TRBD2 (5 bases). This CDR3 is built from 13 residues. CDR1 and CDR2 from the germline V gene are SGHRS and YFSETQ. Deletions cut 4 bases from V and 5 bases from J, with 10 bases between. The DNA of the CDR3 is TGCGCCAGCAGCCGGGGTTGGGACAATGAGCAGTTCTTC. Its protein product is CASSRGWDNEQFF.

In regard to this clone: Additional DNA sequences in this sample encode the identical CDR3. This chain uses TRBV6-5 with TRBJ2-7, with 10 bases fitting TRBD1. From germline, CDR1 is MNHEY and CDR2 SVGAGI. The CDR3 length is 15 residues. V trimming: 3 bases; J trimming: 1 base; junction bases outside the gene matches: 3. This CDR3 is CASSYGQGGSYEQYF. CDR3 nucleotides: TGTGCCAGCAGTTATGGACAGGGGGGGTCCTACGAGCAGTACTTC.

The chain is built from TRBV5-6 and TRBJ2-3; TRBD2 matches at 11 bases. The CDR3 totals 16 residues. Germline trimming cut 4 bases from V and 4 bases from J; bases unmatched to any gene: 8. In germline, CDR1 is SGHDT, CDR2 YYEEEE. The CDR3: CASSALTSGVADTQYF. The CDR3 region has the DNA TGTGCCAGCAGCGCCTTGACTAGCGGGGTTGCAGATACGCAGTATTTT. Variable domain in full (rest from reference TRBV5-6 and TRBJ2-3): DAGVTQSPTHLIKTRGQQVTLRCSPKSGHDTVSWYQQALGQGPQFIFQYYEEEERQRGNFPDRFSGHQFPNYSSELNVNALLLGDSALYLCASSALTSGVADTQYFGPGTRLTVL.

The V and J genes are TRBV19 and TRBJ2-2; no firm D call. Trimming cost V 7 bases and J 0 bases, with 9 bases left between them. The germline V gene has CDR1 LNHDA and CDR2 SQIVND (reference sequence). The CDR3 contains 14 residues. The CDR3 DNA follows: TGTGCCAGTACCGTAGGGTCGAACACCGGGGAGCTGTTTTTT. Translated, it gives CASTVGSNTGELFF.

This clone appeared once. J is TRBJ2-2 and V is TRBV27, with TRBD2 matching over 13 bases. Germline V CDR1 and CDR2: MNHEY, SMNVEV (reference sequence). The CDR3 length is 14 residues. V lost 10 bases, J lost 4 bases, and 3 bases stayed unmatched. This CDR3 reads CATRLAGGTGELFF. As DNA, the CDR3 is TGTGCCACCCGACTAGCGGGAGGCACCGGGGAGCTGTTTTTT.

V gene TRBV18 combines with J gene TRBJ2-7, with D unresolved. CDR3 length: 12 amino acids. The germline gives CDR1 KGHSH, CDR2 LQKENI. Trimming shortened V by 6 bases and J by 2 bases, and 8 bases separated the two germline ends. This chain's CDR3 is CASSQMPYEQYF. The DNA for the CDR3 is TGTGCCAGCTCTCAAATGCCCTACGAGCAGTACTTC.

This rearrangement joins TRBV14 to TRBJ2-1; D may be TRBD1 (6 bases). CDR1 SGHDN and CDR2 FVKESK come from the germline V gene. V was clipped by 0 bases and J by 8 bases, with 17 bases between them. The CDR3 loop spans 16 amino acids. The CDR3: CASSQEAGVLLYEQFF. The DNA for the CDR3 is TGTGCCAGCAGCCAAGAGGCAGGGGTTTTATTGTATGAGCAGTTCTTC.

The V and J genes are TRBV27 and TRBJ2-4, with 8 bases that match TRBD2. The junction had 8 bases not matched to a gene; V was cut back by 6 bases and J by 7 bases. This CDR3 region has 14 residues. Germline V gene data show CDR1 as MNHEY and CDR2 as SMNVEV (reference sequence). The CDR3 DNA is TGTGCCAGCAGCCACGGGGGGGCCCTGAACATTCAGTACTTC. This codes for CASSHGGALNIQYF.

Regarding this clone: Other DNA sequences in the same sample also yield this CDR3. CDR3: CASSLQSTYEQYF. As DNA, the CDR3 is TGTGCCAGCAGTTTACAATCTACCTACGAGCAGTACTTC. The V gene is TRBV27, the J gene TRBJ2-7; D call uncertain. Germline assignment: CDR1 MNHEY and CDR2 SMNVEV (reference sequence). V dropped 2 bases and J dropped 2 bases, with 7 bases sitting between them. The CDR3 has 13 amino acids.

The chain has TRBV28 and TRBJ2-3, with D uncertain. The CDR3 spans 14 residues. Germline values: CDR1 MDHEN, CDR2 SYDVKM. V lost 3 bases, J lost 0 bases, and 7 bases lay in between. CDR3 DNA sequence: TGTGCCAGCAGTTTGGGCAGGAGCACAGATACGCAGTATTTT. It translates to CASSLGRSTDTQYF.

The rearrangement joins TRBV6-6 to TRBJ1-4; possibly TRBD1 for D (6 bases). CDR1 MNHNY and CDR2 SVGAGI come from the germline V gene (reference sequence). The length of the CDR3 is 15 residues. V lost 2 bases, J lost 4 bases, and 11 bases lay in between. In DNA, the CDR3 is TGTGCCAGCAGTTACGGACAGAAGCTTAATGAAAAACTGTTTTTT. This gives the protein CASSYGQKLNEKLFF.

This clone appeared once. The chain uses TRBV6-5 and TRBJ1-3; no definite D call. The ends were cut back, 6 bases at V and 0 bases at J, with 12 bases in the middle. The CDR3 is 15 residues long. Germline CDR1 MNHEY, CDR2 SVGAGI. CDR3 sequence: CASRSYRSSGNTIYF. The CDR3 nucleotides are TGTGCCAGCAGATCCTACAGAAGCTCTGGAAACACCATATATTTT.

V is TRBV6-4 and J is TRBJ2-5; TRBD1 matches at 7 bases. Per the germline V gene, CDR1 is MRHNA and CDR2 is SNTAGT. The CDR3 consists of 14 residues. Trimming took 9 bases from V and 1 from J; bases not matched to a gene: 8. For the CDR3, the DNA is TGTGCCAGAAAAAGGACAGGCTCCCAAGAGACCCAGTACTTC. Translated, it gives CARKRTGSQETQYF.

In the case of this clone: Other DNA sequences from this sample encode an identical CDR3 as well. This chain links TRBV7-8 with TRBJ2-7; D remains unclear. The germline gives CDR1 SGHVS, CDR2 FQNEAQ. The CDR3 runs to 13 residues. Between the trimmed V and J ends, which lost 1 base and 4 bases, there was a span of 8 bases. Written as DNA, the CDR3 is TGTGCCAGCAGCTTAGGACCTGGATACGAGCAGTACTTC. This codes for CASSLGPGYEQYF.

This chain connects TRBV7-2 to TRBJ2-3; 14 nucleotides agree with TRBD2. Germline CDR1 SGHTA, CDR2 FQGNSA. The V segment lost 5 bases and the J segment 4 bases; nucleotides outside the gene matches: 5. The CDR3 spans 16 residues. DNA of the CDR3: TGTGCCAGCAGCAAGTGGACTAGCGGGGGGTCAGATACGCAGTATTTT. Protein: CASSKWTSGGSDTQYF. Using reference TRBV7-2 and TRBJ2-3 for the parts outside the CDR3, the full variable domain is GAGVSQSPSNKVTEKGKDVELRCDPISGHTALYWYRQSLGQGLEFLIYFQGNSAPDKSGLPSDRFSAERTGGSVSTLTIQRTQQEDSAVYLCASSKWTSGGSDTQYFGPGTRLTVL.

The chain uses TRBV27 and TRBJ2-1, with unresolved D. Germline CDR1 MNHEY, CDR2 SMNVEV (reference sequence). Trimming shortened V by 0 bases and J by 9 bases, and 6 bases separated the two germline ends. CDR3 size: 12 residues. CDR3 amino acids: CASSLSRREQFF. The CDR3 DNA reads as TGTGCCAGCAGTTTATCCAGGCGTGAGCAGTTCTTC.